The next 32 T cell receptor beta chains were all read from a single sample in a study of cytomegalovirus exposure and HLA in healthy donors (dated by TCRdb to about 2017). Preparation of the library involved the immunoSEQ multiplex PCR assay. The multiplex PCR relied on a mix of 60 forward primers for TCR Vbeta segments and 13 reverse primers for TCR Jbeta segments. In its TCRdb copy, this immuneACCESS table keeps in-frame sequences only and misses some clones. Where compared with another copy, unresolved V genes explain less than half of these, and the others have no known cause. The sample includes over 200,000 clones, with approximately 80% observed a single time. The ten most abundant clones make up 3.8% of the sample. The sequenced material came from PBMCs. These receptors were collected from a male donor in good health and CMV-seronegative.

The chain uses TRBV5-1 and TRBJ2-5, with D possibly matching TRBD2 (6 bases). There are 15 residues in the CDR3. The germline V gene encodes CDR1 SGHRS and CDR2 YFSETQ. The ends were cut back, 0 bases at V and 2 bases at J, with 11 bases in the middle. The CDR3 here is CASSLGTGAQETQYF. The DNA for the CDR3 is TGCGCCAGCAGCTTGGGGACGGGAGCACAAGAGACCCAGTACTTC.

The CDR3 DNA follows: TGTGCCAGCCGGGCACGACAGGGAACTAATGAAAAACTGTTTTTT. This gives the protein CASRARQGTNEKLFF. The rearrangement uses TRBV2 and TRBJ1-4; 7 bases fit TRBD1. Per germline, CDR1 SNHLY and CDR2 FYNNEI. The CDR3 has 15 residues. Unmatched junction bases numbered 7, after V lost 8 bases and J lost 1 base. The full variable domain, its missing parts supplied by reference TRBV2 and TRBJ1-4, is EPEVTQTPSHQVTQMGQEVILRCVPISNHLYFYWYRQILGQKVEFLVSFYNNEISEKSEIFDDQFSVERPDGSNFTLKIRSTKLEDSAMYFCASRARQGTNEKLFFGSGTQLSVL.

The V call is TRBV15, the J call TRBJ2-7; perhaps TRBD2 as D (6 bases). CDR3 length: 18 amino acids. V was pared by 3 bases and J by 1 base, with 22 bases between. Per the germline V gene, CDR1 is LNHNV and CDR2 is YYDKDF (reference sequence). The CDR3 spells CATSRGRDAAGLSYEQYF. As DNA, the CDR3 is TGTGCCACCAGCAGGGGCCGGGATGCGGCGGGACTTTCCTACGAGCAGTACTTC.

The chain couples TRBV6-6 to TRBJ1-3, with 7 bases that match TRBD1. The CDR3 covers 15 residues. Germline CDR1 MNHNY, CDR2 SVGAGI (reference sequence). The V gene end was trimmed by 10 bases and the J gene end by 0 bases; junction bases not matched to a gene: 9. CDR3 protein: CATVDRDFSGNTIYF. The CDR3 nucleotides read TGTGCCACCGTAGACAGGGACTTCTCTGGAAACACCATATATTTT.

The V call is TRBV7-2, the J call TRBJ1-3; 8 positions agree with TRBD1. CDR1 and CDR2 from the germline V gene are SGHTA and FQGNSA. CDR3 size: 16 residues. The V and J ends lost 5 bases and 0 bases, in that order; junction bases with no gene match: 6. The CDR3 spells CASSPRDRTSGNTIYF. For the CDR3, the DNA is TGTGCCAGCAGCCCGCGGGACAGGACCTCTGGAAACACCATATATTTT.

The rearrangement links TRBV28 to TRBJ2-7, with TRBD2 identical over 9 bases. This CDR3 comprises 17 residues. CDR1 and CDR2 from the germline V gene are MDHEN and SYDVKM. With 6 bases clipped from V and 7 bases from J, the junction kept 19 bases outside the gene matches. This chain's CDR3 is CASSPRGIAGARREQYF. The CDR3, as DNA: TGTGCCAGCAGCCCCCGGGGGATAGCGGGAGCCCGACGGGAGCAGTACTTC.

This rearrangement joins TRBV27 to TRBJ2-1; 7 bases are shared with TRBD2. Looked up from germline, CDR1 is MNHEY and CDR2 is SMNVEV (reference sequence). The CDR3 totals 16 residues. Germline trimming cut 0 bases from V and 3 bases from J; bases unmatched to any gene: 5. The CDR3 region is CASSLSLAEIYNEQFF. DNA for the CDR3: TGTGCCAGCAGTTTATCTCTAGCGGAGATCTACAATGAGCAGTTCTTC.

This chain uses TRBV29-1 with TRBJ1-1; 9 bases are shared with TRBD1. The germline V gene encodes CDR1 SQVTM and CDR2 ANQGSEA. CDR3 length: 11 amino acids. The V and J ends lost 6 bases and 6 bases, in that order; junction bases with no gene match: 2. CDR3 loop: CSVGTGSEAFF. The CDR3 DNA sequence: TGCAGCGTCGGGACAGGGTCTGAAGCTTTCTTT. Variable domain in full (rest from reference TRBV29-1 and TRBJ1-1): SAVISQKPSRDICQRGTSLTIQCQVDSQVTMMFWYRQQPGQSLTLIATANQGSEATYESGFVIDKFPISRPNLTFSTLTVSNMSPEDSSIYLCSVGTGSEAFFGQGTRLTVV.

V is TRBV19 and J is TRBJ2-5; 9 bases are shared with TRBD1. Trimming took 6 bases from V and 2 from J; bases not matched to a gene: 1. CDR1 is LNHDA and CDR2 is SQIVND in the germline V gene (reference sequence). The CDR3 is 13 residues long. CDR3 residues: CASRTGGQETQYF. CDR3 sequence (DNA): TGTGCCAGTAGGACAGGGGGACAAGAGACCCAGTACTTC.

CDR3: CASSVRASTDTQYF. CDR3 nucleotides: TGTGCCAGCAGTGTGCGGGCCAGCACAGATACGCAGTATTTT. The chain links TRBV25-1 to TRBJ2-3, with a tentative D call TRBD2 (5 bases). Trimming cost V 4 bases and J 0 bases, with 8 bases left between them. CDR3 size: 14 residues. Per the germline V gene, CDR1 is MGHDK and CDR2 is SYGVNS.

The chain couples TRBV27 to TRBJ1-2; TRBD1 aligns across 7 bases. V dropped 7 bases and J dropped 2; count of bases not matched to a gene: 13. Germline assignment: CDR1 MNHEY and CDR2 SMNVEV (reference sequence). This CDR3 region has 16 residues. The CDR3: CASNSIQGRGNYGYTF. The DNA for the CDR3 is TGTGCCAGCAACTCCATACAGGGCAGGGGGAACTATGGCTACACCTTC.

V usage is TRBV5-1 and J usage is TRBJ2-5, with D perhaps matching TRBD2 (5 bases). Germline CDR1 is SGHRS and CDR2 is YFSETQ. The V and J ends lost 4 bases and 9 bases respectively, with 13 bases between them. CDR3 length: 12 residues. In nucleotides, the CDR3 is TGCGCCAGCAGCAAAGAGTGGGAGTCCCAGTACTTC. It yields the protein CASSKEWESQYF.

DNA of the CDR3: TGTGCCAGCAGCCCCAGACAGGGGACTATAGGGGCAGATACGCAGTATTTT. Amino acids: CASSPRQGTIGADTQYF. The chain uses TRBV7-9 and TRBJ2-3; D is possibly TRBD1 (8 bases). Germline lookup yields CDR1 SEHNR and CDR2 FQNEAQ (reference sequence). This CDR3 has 17 residues. V was cut by 5 bases and J by 4 bases, with 22 bases left in between.

The rearrangement joins TRBV7-3 to TRBJ2-2; 10 nucleotides match TRBD2. V gave up 6 bases and J gave up 4 bases; unmatched junction bases: 8. CDR3 length equals 16 residues. Germline assignment: CDR1 SGHTA and CDR2 FQGTGA. DNA for the CDR3: TGTGCCAGCAGTCCACCTAGCGGGAGTCCCACCGGGGAGCTGTTTTTT. Protein sequence: CASSPPSGSPTGELFF.

This sequence joins TRBV18 and TRBJ2-6, with 10 nucleotides matching TRBD1. This CDR3 comprises 19 residues. V shed 4 bases and J 0 bases; nucleotides not matched to a gene: 9. Germline V CDR1 and CDR2: KGHSH, LQKENI. CDR3: CASSLAGTGAPSGANVLTF. The DNA of the CDR3 is TGTGCCAGCTCACTCGCCGGGACAGGGGCCCCCTCTGGGGCCAACGTCCTGACTTTC.

This clone was picked up one time. This chain joins TRBV27 and TRBJ2-1; no definite D call. The CDR3 has 14 residues. Trimming took 7 bases from V and 10 from J, leaving 20 bases between them. CDR1 and CDR2 (germline): MNHEY, SMNVEV (reference sequence). DNA for the CDR3: TGTGCCAGCACCGCTTTTACTCGACTCAACGAGCAGTTCTTC. Translating it yields CASTAFTRLNEQFF.

This chain uses TRBV28 with TRBJ2-2; 16 positions match TRBD2. The CDR3 covers 19 residues. Trimming took 6 bases from V and 0 from J; bases not matched to a gene: 7. Germline V lookup: CDR1 MDHEN, CDR2 SYDVKM. Here the CDR3 DNA reads TGTGCCAGCAGAACCGGGACTAGCGGGAGGGTTCCGAACACCGGGGAGCTGTTTTTT. Its protein product is CASRTGTSGRVPNTGELFF. Using reference TRBV28 and TRBJ2-2 for the parts outside the CDR3, the full variable domain is DVKVTQSSRYLVKRTGEKVFLECVQDMDHENMFWYRQDPGLGLRLIYFSYDVKMKEKGDIPEGYSVSREKKERFSLILESASTNQTSMYLCASRTGTSGRVPNTGELFFGEGSRLTVL.

The chain has TRBV19 and TRBJ1-3, with D uncertain. The germline CDR1 and CDR2 sequences are LNHDA and SQIVND (reference sequence). The CDR3 totals 14 residues. V lost 3 bases to trimming and J lost 3 bases, with 9 bases between them. Here the CDR3 DNA reads TGTGCCAGTAGTATCAACAGCCGTGGAAACACCATATATTTT. Its protein is CASSINSRGNTIYF. Filled out from reference TRBV19 and TRBJ1-3, the complete variable domain reads DGGITQSPKYLFRKEGQNVTLSCEQNLNHDAMYWYRQDPGQGLRLIYYSQIVNDFQKGDIAEGYSVSREKKESFPLTVTSAQKNPTAFYLCASSINSRGNTIYFGEGSWLTVV.

The table lists this clone with a count of one. The chain carries TRBV7-9 and TRBJ2-1; D is perhaps TRBD2 (7 bases). The germline CDR1 and CDR2 sequences are SEHNR and FQNEAQ (reference sequence). Trimming removed 4 bases at V and 4 bases at J, with 14 bases between. The CDR3 runs 15 residues. The CDR3 DNA reads as TGTGCCAGCAGCTCCGAGGGGGGGCCTTACAATGAGCAGTTCTTC. Its translation is CASSSEGGPYNEQFF.

The genes are TRBV2 and TRBJ1-5; no firm D call. Germline CDR1 SNHLY, CDR2 FYNNEI. This CDR3 region has 14 residues. Between the trimmed V and J ends, which lost 2 bases and 2 bases, there was a span of 7 bases. CDR3 sequence reads: CASSEIRGNQPQHF. CDR3 sequence (DNA): TGTGCCAGCAGTGAAATCCGGGGCAATCAGCCCCAGCATTTT. Filled out from reference TRBV2 and TRBJ1-5, the complete variable domain reads EPEVTQTPSHQVTQMGQEVILRCVPISNHLYFYWYRQILGQKVEFLVSFYNNEISEKSEIFDDQFSVERPDGSNFTLKIRSTKLEDSAMYFCASSEIRGNQPQHFGDGTRLSIL.

The rearrangement uses TRBV4-2 and TRBJ2-1, with 12 bases aligning to TRBD2. Trimming at V came to 0 bases and at J to 6 bases, leaving 3 bases not matched to a gene. Germline V CDR1 and CDR2: LGHNA, YNFKEQ. The CDR3 totals 16 residues. As DNA, the CDR3 is TGTGCCAGCAGCCAAGAGGCTAGCGGGAGGGCCAATGAGCAGTTCTTC. Its translation is CASSQEASGRANEQFF.

This sequence joins TRBV19 and TRBJ1-5; D may be TRBD1 (6 bases). The CDR3 loop spans 16 amino acids. Germline lookup yields CDR1 LNHDA and CDR2 SQIVND (reference sequence). V dropped 3 bases and J dropped 6 bases, with 18 bases sitting between them. The CDR3 bases are TGTGCCAGTAGTATTCACCGGGACATAGGGTCTCAGCCCCAGCATTTT. This gives the protein CASSIHRDIGSQPQHF.

The chain joins TRBV19 to TRBJ1-5, with 12 bases matching TRBD1. The CDR3 covers 15 residues. Trimming cost V 9 bases and J 1 base; bases outside gene matches: 4. Germline V gene data show CDR1 as LNHDA and CDR2 as SQIVND (reference sequence). The CDR3 nucleotides read TGTGCCAGCGGGACAGGGGGCATGAGCAATCAGCCCCAGCATTTT. This sequence encodes CASGTGGMSNQPQHF.

This clone was detected once. The chain employs TRBV7-3 and TRBJ1-1; the D is unclear. The V gene lost 5 bases and the J gene lost 3 bases, with 10 bases spanning the gap. Germline CDR1 and CDR2: SGHTA and FQGTGA. CDR3 length: 13 amino acids. This CDR3 is CASSPHPDTEAFF. CDR3 nucleotide sequence: TGTGCCAGCAGCCCCCACCCGGACACTGAAGCTTTCTTT. Looking up the rest from reference TRBV7-3 and TRBJ1-1 gives the full variable domain: GAGVSQTPSNKVTEKGKYVELRCDPISGHTALYWYRQSLGQGPEFLIYFQGTGAADDSGLPNDRFFAVRPEGSVSTLKIQRTERGDSAVYLCASSPHPDTEAFFGQGTRLTVV.

This clone showed up just once. The rearrangement joins TRBV11-2 to TRBJ2-7, with no clear D. The CDR3 is 15 residues long. Deletions cut 2 bases from V and 5 bases from J, with 16 bases between. In germline, CDR1 is SGHAT, CDR2 FQNNGV. This chain's CDR3 is CASSLLLRVGDEQYF. DNA for the CDR3: TGTGCCAGCAGCTTATTATTACGGGTCGGCGACGAGCAGTACTTC.

The rearrangement links TRBV4-1 to TRBJ2-7, with D tentatively TRBD1 (5 bases). Germline CDR1 is MGHRA and CDR2 is YSYEKL. This CDR3 contains 15 residues. Trimming pared 0 bases from V and 7 bases from J, leaving 16 bases between. The CDR3 DNA sequence: TGCGCCAGCAGCCAAGACCGAGGCAGGGTGAGAGAGCAGTACTTC. The encoded protein is CASSQDRGRVREQYF.

The genes are TRBV21-1 and TRBJ1-2. TRBV21-1 is given as a pseudogene. The CDR3 has 16 residues. CDR3 nucleotide sequence: TGTGCCAGCAGCAAAGGAGGGCGGGGGCGCAACTATGGCTACACCTTC. As protein: CASSKGGRGRNYGYTF.

This clone was observed a few times. The chain is built from TRBV5-1 and TRBJ1-1, with 11 bases fitting TRBD1. The ends lost 0 bases at V and 0 bases at J; junction bases unmatched: 4. The CDR3 is 17 amino acids. Per the germline V gene, CDR1 is SGHRS and CDR2 is YFSETQ. The CDR3 nucleotides read TGCGCCAGCAGCTTGGAAGGGACAGGGGGTGTGAACACTGAAGCTTTCTTT. Residues: CASSLEGTGGVNTEAFF.

CDR3 sequence (DNA): TGTGCCAGCAGTGATATTACTGAAGCTTTCTTT. Its translation is CASSDITEAFF. The chain combines TRBV6-1 with TRBJ1-1; D gene uncertain. This CDR3 comprises 11 residues. V was clipped by 3 bases and J by 5 bases, with 4 bases between them. Germline V CDR1 and CDR2: MNHNS, SASEGT.

Many counts were recorded for this clone. The chain recombines TRBV4-2 with TRBJ2-7, with 10 nucleotides matching TRBD2. V lost 1 base to trimming and J lost 2 bases; unmatched junction nucleotides: 8. The CDR3 runs to 17 residues. CDR1 and CDR2 (germline): LGHNA, YNFKEQ. CDR3 sequence: CASSQASTTSGAYEQYF. As DNA, the CDR3 is TGTGCCAGCAGCCAAGCAAGTACTACTAGCGGGGCCTACGAGCAGTACTTC.

The genes are TRBV30 and TRBJ2-1; the match to TRBD2 covers 7 bases. With V trimmed by 4 bases and J by 1 base, 4 bases remained unmatched. The CDR3 covers 14 residues. The germline CDR1 and CDR2 sequences are GTSNPN and SVGIG (reference sequence). The CDR3 spells CAWTQRGSYNEQFF. CDR3 DNA: TGTGCCTGGACGCAGCGGGGATCCTACAATGAGCAGTTCTTC.

In DNA, the CDR3 is TGTGCCAGCAGGAAAGAGCCCTACGAGCAGTACTTC. Encoded protein: CASRKEPYEQYF. This chain connects TRBV6-1 to TRBJ2-7; no clear D gene. Germline V gene data show CDR1 as MNHNS and CDR2 as SASEGT. CDR3 length: 12 residues. The germline V and J ends were trimmed by 6 bases and 2 bases, with 8 bases remaining between them.